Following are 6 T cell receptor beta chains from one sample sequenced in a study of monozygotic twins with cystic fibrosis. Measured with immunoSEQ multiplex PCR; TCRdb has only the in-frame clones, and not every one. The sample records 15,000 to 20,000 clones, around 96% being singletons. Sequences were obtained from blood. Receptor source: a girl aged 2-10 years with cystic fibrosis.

The CDR3 loop is CASSVGGGTEAFF. In DNA form, the CDR3 reads TGTGCCAGTAGTGTGGGTGGAGGAACTGAAGCTTTCTTT. The chain is built from TRBV19 and TRBJ1-1; D not resolved. V was cut by 5 bases and J by 5 bases, with 12 bases left in between. The CDR3 runs 13 residues. Germline assignment: CDR1 LNHDA and CDR2 SQIVND (reference sequence).

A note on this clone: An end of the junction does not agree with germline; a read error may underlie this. CDR3 nucleotide sequence: TGTGCTAGCAGCTTAGTTCCGAACTACTCTGGAAACACCATATATTTT. This gives the protein CASSLVPNYSGNTIYF. The chain combines TRBV7-7 with TRBJ1-3; no definite D call. Germline-derived CDR1 and CDR2 are SSHAT and FNYEAQ (reference sequence). The CDR3 length is 16 residues.

CDR3 protein: CAWSDRANTGELFF. The CDR3 DNA is TGTGCCTGGAGCGACAGGGCGAACACCGGGGAGCTGTTTTTT. This chain links TRBV30 with TRBJ2-2, with 7 bases identical to TRBD1. Germline V lookup: CDR1 GTSNPN, CDR2 SVGIG (reference sequence). This CDR3 is 14 amino acids long. With V trimmed by 3 bases and J by 0 bases, 1 base remained unmatched.

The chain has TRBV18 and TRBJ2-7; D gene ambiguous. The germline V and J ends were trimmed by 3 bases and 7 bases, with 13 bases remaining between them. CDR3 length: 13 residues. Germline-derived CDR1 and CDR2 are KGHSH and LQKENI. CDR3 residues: CASSPAGQFEQYF. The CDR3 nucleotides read TGTGCCAGCTCACCGGCTGGGCAATTTGAGCAGTACTTC.

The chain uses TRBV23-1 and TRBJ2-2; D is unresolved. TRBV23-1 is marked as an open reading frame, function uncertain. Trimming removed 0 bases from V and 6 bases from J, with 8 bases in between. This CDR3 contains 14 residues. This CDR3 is CASSQSRSAGELFF. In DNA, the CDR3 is TGCGCCAGCAGTCAATCGCGGTCGGCCGGGGAGCTGTTTTTT.

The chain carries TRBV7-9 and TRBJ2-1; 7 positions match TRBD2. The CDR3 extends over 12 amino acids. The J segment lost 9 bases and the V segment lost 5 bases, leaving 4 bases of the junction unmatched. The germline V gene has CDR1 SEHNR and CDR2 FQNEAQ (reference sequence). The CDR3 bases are TGTGCCAGCAGCCCCCGGGGGGTTGAGCAGTTCTTC. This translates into CASSPRGVEQFF.